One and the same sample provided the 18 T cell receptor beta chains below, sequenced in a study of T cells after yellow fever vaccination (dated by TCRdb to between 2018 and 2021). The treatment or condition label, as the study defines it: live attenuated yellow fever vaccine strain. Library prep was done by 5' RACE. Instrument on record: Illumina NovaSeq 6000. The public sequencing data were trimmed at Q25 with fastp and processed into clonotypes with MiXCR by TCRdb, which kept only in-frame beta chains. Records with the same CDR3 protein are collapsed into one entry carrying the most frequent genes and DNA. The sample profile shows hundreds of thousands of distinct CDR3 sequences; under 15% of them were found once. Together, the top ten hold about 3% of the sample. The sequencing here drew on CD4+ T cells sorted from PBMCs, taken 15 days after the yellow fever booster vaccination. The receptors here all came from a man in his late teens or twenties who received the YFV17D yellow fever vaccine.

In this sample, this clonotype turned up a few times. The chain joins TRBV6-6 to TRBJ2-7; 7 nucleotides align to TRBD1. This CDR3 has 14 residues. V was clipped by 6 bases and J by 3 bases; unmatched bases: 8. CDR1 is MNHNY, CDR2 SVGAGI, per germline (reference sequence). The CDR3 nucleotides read TGTGCCAGCAGGGGACAGTGGTCGGACTACGAGCAGTACTTC. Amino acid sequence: CASRGQWSDYEQYF.

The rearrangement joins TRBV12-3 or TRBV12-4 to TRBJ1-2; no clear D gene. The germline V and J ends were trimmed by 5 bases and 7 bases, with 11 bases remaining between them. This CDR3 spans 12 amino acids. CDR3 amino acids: CASSRSFGGYTF. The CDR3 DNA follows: TGTGCCAGCAGTCGGTCCTTTGGTGGCTACACCTTC.

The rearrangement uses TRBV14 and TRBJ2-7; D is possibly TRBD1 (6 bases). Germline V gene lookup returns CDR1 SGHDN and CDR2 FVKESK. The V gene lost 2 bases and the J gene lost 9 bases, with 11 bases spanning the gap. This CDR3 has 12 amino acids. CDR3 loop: CASSQSSGVQYF. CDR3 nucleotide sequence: TGTGCCAGCAGCCAAAGTTCAGGGGTGCAGTACTTC.

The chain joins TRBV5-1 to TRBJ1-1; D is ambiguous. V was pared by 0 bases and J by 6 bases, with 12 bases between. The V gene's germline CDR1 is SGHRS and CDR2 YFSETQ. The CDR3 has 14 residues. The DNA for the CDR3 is TGCGCCAGCAGCTTGGAACCCAGCCTACCTGAAGCTTTCTTT. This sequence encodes CASSLEPSLPEAFF. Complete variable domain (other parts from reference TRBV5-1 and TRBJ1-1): KAGVTQTPRYLIKTRGQQVTLSCSPISGHRSVSWYQQTPGQGLQFLFEYFSETQRNKGNFPGRFSGRQFSNSRSEMNVSTLELGDSALYLCASSLEPSLPEAFFGQGTRLTVV.

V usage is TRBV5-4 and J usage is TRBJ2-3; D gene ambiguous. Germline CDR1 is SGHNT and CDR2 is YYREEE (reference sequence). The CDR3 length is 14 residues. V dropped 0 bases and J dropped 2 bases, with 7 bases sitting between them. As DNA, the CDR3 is TGTGCCAGCAGCTTGGATAGGAACACAGATACGCAGTATTTT. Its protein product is CASSLDRNTDTQYF.

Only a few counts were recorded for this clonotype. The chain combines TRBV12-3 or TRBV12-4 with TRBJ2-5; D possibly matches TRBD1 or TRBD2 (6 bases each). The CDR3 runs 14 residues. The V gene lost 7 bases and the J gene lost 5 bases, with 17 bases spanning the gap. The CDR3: CASTSTGGRETQYF. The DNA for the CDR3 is TGTGCCAGCACTTCGACCGGGGGCCGGGAGACCCAGTACTTC.

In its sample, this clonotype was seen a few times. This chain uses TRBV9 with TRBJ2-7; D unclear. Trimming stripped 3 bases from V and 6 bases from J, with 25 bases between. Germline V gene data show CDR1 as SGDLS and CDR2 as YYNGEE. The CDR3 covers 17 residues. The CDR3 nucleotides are TGTGCCAGCAGCGAAGATCTTGGACCACTACCTACGAGCGAGCAGTACTTC. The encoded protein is CASSEDLGPLPTSEQYF.

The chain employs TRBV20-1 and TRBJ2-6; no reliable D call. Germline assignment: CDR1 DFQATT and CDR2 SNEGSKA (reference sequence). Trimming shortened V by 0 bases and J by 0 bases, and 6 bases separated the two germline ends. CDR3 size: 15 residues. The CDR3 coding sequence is TGCAGTGCTAGAGATTTGAGCTCTGGGGCCAACGTCCTGACTTTC. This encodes CSARDLSSGANVLTF.

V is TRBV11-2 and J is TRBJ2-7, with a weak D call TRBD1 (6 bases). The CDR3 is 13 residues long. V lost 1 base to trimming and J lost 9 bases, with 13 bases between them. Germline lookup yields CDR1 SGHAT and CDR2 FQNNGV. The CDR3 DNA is TGTGCCAGCAGCTTAGGCCCAGGGGTAAGGCAGTACTTC. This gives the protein CASSLGPGVRQYF.

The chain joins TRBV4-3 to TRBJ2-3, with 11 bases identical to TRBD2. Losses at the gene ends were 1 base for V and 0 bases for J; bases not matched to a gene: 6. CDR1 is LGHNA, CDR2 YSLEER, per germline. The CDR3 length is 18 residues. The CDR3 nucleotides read TGCGCCAGCAGCCAAGGAACTAGCGGGGGTGCTAGCACAGATACGCAGTATTTT. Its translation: CASSQGTSGGASTDTQYF.

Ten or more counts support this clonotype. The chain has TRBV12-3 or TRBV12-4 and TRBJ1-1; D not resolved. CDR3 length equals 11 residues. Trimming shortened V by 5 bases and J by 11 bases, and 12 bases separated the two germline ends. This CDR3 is CASSQSSSAFF. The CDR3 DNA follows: TGTGCCAGCAGTCAATCATCTTCTGCTTTCTTT.

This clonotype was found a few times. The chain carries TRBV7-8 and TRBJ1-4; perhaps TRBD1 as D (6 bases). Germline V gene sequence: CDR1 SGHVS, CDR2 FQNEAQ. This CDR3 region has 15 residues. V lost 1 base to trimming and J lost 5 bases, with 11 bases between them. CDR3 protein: CASSLGWQGNEKLFF. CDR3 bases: TGTGCCAGCAGCTTAGGGTGGCAGGGGAATGAAAAACTGTTTTTT.

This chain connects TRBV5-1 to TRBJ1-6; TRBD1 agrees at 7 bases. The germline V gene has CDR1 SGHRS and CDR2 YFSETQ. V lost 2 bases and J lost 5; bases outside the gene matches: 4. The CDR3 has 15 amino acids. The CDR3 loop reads CASSLGTDDNSPLHF. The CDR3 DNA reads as TGCGCCAGCAGCTTAGGGACAGACGATAATTCACCCCTCCACTTT.

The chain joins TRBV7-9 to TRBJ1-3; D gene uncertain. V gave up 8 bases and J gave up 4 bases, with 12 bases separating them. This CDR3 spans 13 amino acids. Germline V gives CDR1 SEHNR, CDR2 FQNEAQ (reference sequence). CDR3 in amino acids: CASGLPGGNTIYF. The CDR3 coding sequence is TGTGCCAGCGGCCTCCCCGGCGGAAACACCATATATTTT.

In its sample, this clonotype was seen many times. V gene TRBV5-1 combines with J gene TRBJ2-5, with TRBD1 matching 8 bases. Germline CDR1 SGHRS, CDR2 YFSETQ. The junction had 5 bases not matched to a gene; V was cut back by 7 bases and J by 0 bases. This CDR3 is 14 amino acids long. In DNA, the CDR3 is TGCGCCAGCGGGACAGGACGAGACCAAGAGACCCAGTACTTC. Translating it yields CASGTGRDQETQYF.

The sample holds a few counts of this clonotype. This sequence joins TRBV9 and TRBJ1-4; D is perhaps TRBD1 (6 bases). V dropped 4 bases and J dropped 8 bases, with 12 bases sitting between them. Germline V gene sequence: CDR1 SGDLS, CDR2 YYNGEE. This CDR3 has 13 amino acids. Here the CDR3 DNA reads TGTGCCAGCAGCAGGGGGGTTGGGGAAAAACTGTTTTTT. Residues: CASSRGVGEKLFF.

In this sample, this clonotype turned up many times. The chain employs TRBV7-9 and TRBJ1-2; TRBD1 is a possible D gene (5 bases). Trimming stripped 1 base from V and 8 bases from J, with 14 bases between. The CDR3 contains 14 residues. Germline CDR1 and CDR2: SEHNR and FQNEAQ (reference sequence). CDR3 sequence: CASSLDLGASGYTF. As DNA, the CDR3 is TGTGCCAGCAGCTTAGATCTAGGGGCTAGCGGCTACACCTTC.

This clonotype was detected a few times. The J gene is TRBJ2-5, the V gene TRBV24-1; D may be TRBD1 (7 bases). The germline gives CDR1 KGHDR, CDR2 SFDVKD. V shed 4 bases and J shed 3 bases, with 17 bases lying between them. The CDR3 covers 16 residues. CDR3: CATSEDPDREEETQYF. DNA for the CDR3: TGTGCCACCAGTGAGGACCCCGACAGGGAGGAAGAGACCCAGTACTTC.